Given below is one TCR beta chain in context. The CDR3 covers 16 residues. Germline V gene lookup returns CDR1 SGHDT and CDR2 YYEEEE. V lost 2 bases and J 6 bases, leaving 20 bases between the germline ends. This record comes from a study of shared clonotypes between healthy human individuals. Study summary: The cohort had two women and a few men, ages 18 to 49.

Sequencing used immunoSEQ multiplex PCR; TCRdb keeps in-frame clones, though not all of them. The profile shows 2,500,000 or so clones, over 85% of them singletons. Donors comprised healthy HIV-negative adults lacking recent acute infections or vaccinations. The chain has TRBV5-6 and TRBJ1-2, with D possibly TRBD1 on 6 matching bases. What was sequenced was naive CD4+ T cells from PBMCs. Subset indicated: CD45RA+ positively selected. The TCR was taken from a man aged 18-30 years in good health. Some clones in this sample may be carry-over from other donors' samples. DNA of the CDR3: TGTGCCAGCAGCTTCCTTCGGGGGCGGCGGGACGATGGCTACACCTTC. It translates to CASSFLRGRRDDGYTF.